These 21 T cell receptor beta chains were all obtained from the same sample, sequenced in a study of Graves' ophthalmopathy and Graves' hyperthyroidism. Beta-chain TCR CDR3 regions were amplified from RNA transcripts. First-round RT-PCR used HTBI primers; second-round multiplex PCR followed. TCRdb ran MiXCR on the multiplex PCR reads and lists one entry per CDR3 protein. The sample lists 200,000 to 250,000 distinct CDR3 sequences, under 25% seen once, with around 40% in the top ten. The sequencing input was peripheral blood. These receptors came from a woman in her fifties or sixties with Graves' ophthalmopathy.

This clonotype was observed a handful of times. The chain is built from TRBV9 and TRBJ2-5, with D tentatively TRBD1 or TRBD2 (5 bases each). The CDR3 loop spans 14 amino acids. V lost 3 bases to trimming and J lost 10 bases, with 19 bases between them. Germline lookup yields CDR1 SGDLS and CDR2 YYNGEE. DNA for the CDR3: TGTGCCAGCAGCGAGGCCGGGACCCAACGGATCCAGTACTTC. This codes for CASSEAGTQRIQYF.

The chain employs TRBV15 and TRBJ2-4; D gene ambiguous. The ends were cut back, 3 bases at V and 0 bases at J, with 18 bases in the middle. The CDR3 loop spans 18 amino acids. In germline, CDR1 is LNHNV, CDR2 YYDKDF (reference sequence). In DNA form, the CDR3 reads TGTGCCACCAGCAGGGACCTCGCGAAGCCCCTAGCCAAAAACATTCAGTACTTC. This translates into CATSRDLAKPLAKNIQYF.

In this sample, this clonotype turned up many times. The chain employs TRBV20-1 and TRBJ1-1; the D gene is possibly TRBD1 (5 bases). Per germline, CDR1 DFQATT and CDR2 SNEGSKA (reference sequence). The V gene lost 6 bases and the J gene lost 4 bases, with 12 bases spanning the gap. This CDR3 contains 12 residues. The CDR3 sequence: CSAEVGLTEAFF. CDR3 sequence (DNA): TGCAGTGCCGAGGTGGGACTCACTGAAGCTTTCTTT.

This clonotype has only a few counts. This rearrangement joins TRBV11-2 to TRBJ1-2, with D possibly matching TRBD1 (5 bases). This CDR3 region has 14 residues. Deletions cut 5 bases from V and 7 bases from J, with 17 bases between. Looked up from germline, CDR1 is SGHAT and CDR2 is FQNNGV. The CDR3: CASSSKLRAAGYTF. CDR3 nucleotide sequence: TGTGCCAGCAGCAGTAAACTCAGGGCGGCTGGCTACACCTTC.

This clonotype was recorded many times. The rearrangement links TRBV27 to TRBJ2-7, with D tentatively TRBD2 (6 bases). The CDR3 consists of 15 residues. Trimming removed 5 bases from V and 3 bases from J, with 17 bases in between. The germline CDR1 and CDR2 sequences are MNHEY and SMNVEV (reference sequence). The DNA for the CDR3 is TGTGCCAGCAGTGATGCCTCGCGGGGATACTACGAGCAGTACTTC. The encoded protein is CASSDASRGYYEQYF.

This clonotype was observed many times. V gene TRBV28 combines with J gene TRBJ1-5, with 7 positions matching TRBD1. V shed 5 bases and J 2 bases; nucleotides not matched to a gene: 9. The CDR3 is made up of 16 amino acids. CDR1 and CDR2 from the germline V gene are MDHEN and SYDVKM. The CDR3 is CASSIIQGVGNQPQHF. DNA for the CDR3: TGTGCCAGCAGTATAATCCAGGGGGTTGGCAATCAGCCCCAGCATTTT.

The chain uses TRBV6-1 and TRBJ1-5; D unclear. The CDR3 spans 13 residues. Trimming took off 7 bases at V and 4 bases at J, with 11 bases between the two ends. CDR1 and CDR2 from the germline V gene are MNHNS and SASEGT. CDR3 in DNA: TGTGCCAGCACCGAAAGGGAAAATCAGCCCCAGCATTTT. Translated: CASTERENQPQHF.

This clonotype was recorded at least ten times. The chain employs TRBV14 and TRBJ1-1, with a weak D call TRBD1 (5 bases). V gave up 4 bases and J gave up 4 bases, with 13 bases separating them. The CDR3 contains 14 residues. CDR1 is SGHDN, CDR2 FVKESK, per germline. CDR3 sequence reads: CASSRGFGITEAFF. For the CDR3, the DNA is TGTGCCAGCAGCCGGGGCTTCGGTATCACTGAAGCTTTCTTT.

This clonotype showed up just a few times. This chain joins TRBV30 and TRBJ2-5; possible D gene TRBD1, 6 bases. Germline V gene data show CDR1 as GTSNPN and CDR2 as SVGIG (reference sequence). The CDR3 has 13 amino acids. Deletions cut 5 bases from V and 5 bases from J, with 15 bases between. CDR3 sequence reads: CAWDPGVAETQYF. CDR3 coding DNA: TGTGCCTGGGACCCAGGGGTAGCGGAGACCCAGTACTTC.

V usage is TRBV6-2 or TRBV6-3 and J usage is TRBJ2-7; a weak D match, TRBD1 (8 bases). Germline values: CDR1 MNHEY, CDR2 SVGEGT. V shed 10 bases and J shed 5 bases, with 21 bases lying between them. The CDR3 sequence is 14 residues long. The DNA for the CDR3 is TGTGCCACAGGCCGGACAGGGAGGGTCCACGAGCAGTACTTC. Protein: CATGRTGRVHEQYF.

There are many counts of this clonotype. This sequence joins TRBV6-4 and TRBJ2-5; 10 bases fit TRBD1. This CDR3 has 16 amino acids. The V gene end was trimmed by 6 bases and the J gene end by 5 bases; junction bases not matched to a gene: 12. Germline CDR1 reads MRHNA; CDR2 reads SNTAGT. This CDR3 is CASRAGTGVLVETQYF. In DNA, the CDR3 is TGTGCCAGCAGGGCCGGGACAGGGGTCCTGGTCGAGACCCAGTACTTC.

This clonotype has a count of ten or more. V and J are TRBV28 and TRBJ1-1, with 9 bases matching TRBD1. V lost 10 bases, J lost 4 bases, and 16 bases stayed unmatched. Germline lookup yields CDR1 MDHEN and CDR2 SYDVKM. There are 16 residues in the CDR3. In DNA, the CDR3 is TGTGCCATCCCGACCCCCGGGACAGGGAGGGTCACTGAAGCTTTCTTT. Protein sequence: CAIPTPGTGRVTEAFF.

This clonotype has at least ten counts. The chain has TRBV5-1 and TRBJ1-6, with 7 bases matching TRBD1. The CDR3 covers 19 residues. Germline V gives CDR1 SGHRS, CDR2 YFSETQ. V shed 4 bases, J shed 5 bases, and the junction held 18 bases outside the gene matches. The CDR3, as DNA: TGCGCCAGCAGCACCCGCACGACAGGGAACGTGGGGGATAATTCACCCCTCCACTTT. Protein sequence: CASSTRTTGNVGDNSPLHF.

This clonotype was seen only a few times. CDR3 sequence: CASSQVNRGETQYF. The CDR3 DNA sequence: TGTGCCAGCAGCCAGGTAAACCGCGGGGAGACCCAGTACTTC. The V gene is TRBV3-1, the J gene TRBJ2-5; weak D call: TRBD2 (5 bases). This CDR3 has 14 residues. Germline loops: CDR1 LGHDT, CDR2 YNNKEL (reference sequence). The V end lost 3 bases, the J end lost 5 bases, and 13 bases lay between the germline ends.

This clonotype was recorded at least ten times. The rearrangement joins TRBV6-5 to TRBJ1-2; a weak D match, TRBD1 (6 bases). V was trimmed by 2 bases and J by 4 bases, leaving 11 bases between them. Germline lookup yields CDR1 MNHEY and CDR2 SVGAGI. The CDR3 runs to 14 residues. As DNA, the CDR3 is TGTGCCAGCAGTTACGGACAGACTTCCTATGGCTACACCTTC. Amino acids: CASSYGQTSYGYTF.

This chain links TRBV27 with TRBJ1-5, with D perhaps matching TRBD1 (5 bases). The CDR3 has 15 residues. Germline CDR1 MNHEY, CDR2 SMNVEV (reference sequence). The ends were cut back, 4 bases at V and 7 bases at J, with 17 bases in the middle. The DNA for the CDR3 is TGTGCCAGCAGTTGGGGGACTGAAGGGAACCAGCCCCAGCATTTT. Its protein is CASSWGTEGNQPQHF.

This clonotype has a count of ten or more. CDR3 sequence (DNA): TGTGCCAGCAGCATCAACAGGGACGGGAGACAAGAGACCCAGTACTTC. Protein: CASSINRDGRQETQYF. The rearrangement joins TRBV11-2 to TRBJ2-5, with D perhaps assigned TRBD1 or TRBD2 (6 bases each). Deletions cut 5 bases from V and 2 bases from J, with 18 bases between. Per the germline V gene, CDR1 is SGHAT and CDR2 is FQNNGV. The CDR3 has 16 residues.

This clonotype was picked up many times. V usage is TRBV6-2 or TRBV6-3 and J usage is TRBJ1-5, with a weak D call TRBD1 (5 bases). The CDR3 is made up of 14 amino acids. CDR1 and CDR2 from the germline V gene are MNHEY and SVGEGT. The V end was cut by 7 bases, the J end by 1 base, with 11 bases between. CDR3 nucleotides: TGTGCCAGCAAATTAGCAGGGAGCAATCAGCCCCAGCATTTT. Translation gives CASKLAGSNQPQHF.

This clonotype occurred many times. CDR3 sequence reads: CSASIQETQYF. Written as DNA, the CDR3 is TGCAGTGCTAGTATACAAGAGACCCAGTACTTC. The chain recombines TRBV20-1 with TRBJ2-5, with unresolved D. CDR1 and CDR2 (germline): DFQATT, SNEGSKA (reference sequence). There are 11 residues in the CDR3. The V gene lost 3 bases and the J gene lost 2 bases, with 4 bases spanning the gap.

This clonotype has a count of ten or more. The rearrangement joins TRBV6-5 to TRBJ1-6, with D uncertain. Looked up from germline, CDR1 is MNHEY and CDR2 is SVGAGI. V was clipped by 2 bases and J by 9 bases, with 8 bases between them. The CDR3 is made up of 13 amino acids. CDR3 in amino acids: CASSYVTVSPLHF. Here the CDR3 DNA reads TGTGCCAGCAGTTACGTTACCGTTTCACCCCTCCACTTT.

This clonotype was observed at least ten times. This chain joins TRBV24-1 and TRBJ1-2, with a weak D call TRBD1 (6 bases). With 9 bases removed from V and 7 bases from J, the gap between germline ends came to 17 bases. Germline V gene lookup returns CDR1 KGHDR and CDR2 SFDVKD. The CDR3 length is 13 residues. The CDR3 coding sequence is TGTGCCACCGCTCAGCAGGGGAACGTTGGCTACACCTTC. Translating it yields CATAQQGNVGYTF.